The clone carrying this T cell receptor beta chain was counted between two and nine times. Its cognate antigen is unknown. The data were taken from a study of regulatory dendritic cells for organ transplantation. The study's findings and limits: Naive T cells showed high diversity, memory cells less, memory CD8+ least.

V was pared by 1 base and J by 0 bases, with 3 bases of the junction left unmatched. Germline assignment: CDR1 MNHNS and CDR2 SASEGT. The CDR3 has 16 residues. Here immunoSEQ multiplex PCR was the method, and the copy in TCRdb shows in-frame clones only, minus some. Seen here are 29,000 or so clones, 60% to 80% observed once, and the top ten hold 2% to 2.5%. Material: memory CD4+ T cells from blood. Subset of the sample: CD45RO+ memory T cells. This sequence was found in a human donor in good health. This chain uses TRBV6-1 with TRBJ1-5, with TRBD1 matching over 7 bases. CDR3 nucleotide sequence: TGTGCCAGCAGTGAAGAGGGACAGCTTAGCAATCAGCCCCAGCATTTT. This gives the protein CASSEEGQLSNQPQHF.